One and the same sample provided the 23 T cell receptor beta chains below, sequenced in a study of vaccination and CD4 T cells after COVID-19. Documented treatment: approximately nine-day PBMC culture with coronavirus spike peptide pools or control peptides (ViraFEST assay). No antigen has been assigned to these receptors. Sequencing of DNA taken from cultured CD4+ T cells relied on the Oncomine TCR Beta short-read assay. TCRdb fed the PCR reads into MiXCR, producing one record per CDR3 protein. The data hold some 3,500 distinct CDR3 sequences, with 76% observed a single time. Sequenced sample: CD4+ T cells from blood, cultured in vitro. The receptors here all came from a human donor who had recovered from COVID-19.

The rearrangement links TRBV15 to TRBJ1-3, with TRBD1 matching 7 bases. J gave up 0 bases and V 2 bases, and 7 bases lay outside the gene matches. Germline values: CDR1 LNHNV, CDR2 YYDKDF (reference sequence). This CDR3 has 17 amino acids. CDR3 in amino acids: CATSRILGQTSGNTIYF. In nucleotides, the CDR3 is TGTGCCACCAGCAGAATTCTGGGACAGACCTCTGGAAACACCATATATTTT.

The chain has TRBV7-2 and TRBJ1-1; 7 nucleotides line up with TRBD1. The CDR3 sequence is 15 residues long. After removal of 7 bases from V and 0 bases from J, the junction contained 8 bases not matched to a gene. Germline CDR1 is SGHTA and CDR2 is FQGNSA. The CDR3 DNA sequence: TGTGCCAGCACCCGAGACAGGGCCATGAACACTGAAGCTTTCTTT. Protein sequence: CASTRDRAMNTEAFF.

The V call is TRBV19, the J call TRBJ1-1, with TRBD1 matching 7 bases. This CDR3 comprises 14 residues. Per the germline V gene, CDR1 is LNHDA and CDR2 is SQIVND (reference sequence). V shed 3 bases, J shed 1 base, and the junction held 2 bases outside the gene matches. The CDR3 protein is CASSIGTANTEAFF. The DNA of the CDR3 is TGTGCCAGTAGTATTGGGACAGCGAACACTGAAGCTTTCTTT.

The rearrangement links TRBV21-1 to TRBJ2-3; the D segment call TRBD2 is taken from the table without a DNA check. TRBV21-1 is reported as a pseudogene. The CDR3 runs 15 residues. The CDR3 spells CASSTPTRSTDTQYF. The CDR3 DNA sequence: TGTGCCAGCAGCACCCCGACTAGGAGCACAGATACGCAGTATTTT.

V usage is TRBV10-3 and J usage is TRBJ2-3; TRBD2 matches at 13 bases. The ends lost 3 bases at V and 3 bases at J; junction bases unmatched: 3. The CDR3 length is 16 residues. Germline CDR1 is ENHRY and CDR2 is SYGVKD. CDR3 DNA: TGTGCCATCAGTGACCGGACTAGCGGGGGAACAGATACGCAGTATTTT. Protein: CAISDRTSGGTDTQYF.

The rearrangement uses TRBV7-3 and TRBJ1-1; maybe TRBD1 (5 bases). Germline loops: CDR1 SGHTA, CDR2 FQGTGA. CDR3 length: 15 amino acids. V was pared by 5 bases and J by 1 base, with 14 bases between. The CDR3 nucleotides read TGTGCCAGCAGCCTACACCCAAGGGGGAACACTGAAGCTTTCTTT. Translating it yields CASSLHPRGNTEAFF.

This clonotype is large within its sample. The rearrangement joins TRBV12-3 or TRBV12-4 to TRBJ1-1; the D gene is possibly TRBD1 (5 bases). V lost 2 bases and J lost 1, with 11 bases in between. This CDR3 has 15 residues. CDR3 sequence (DNA): TGTGCCAGCAGTTTAAACGGGGCCCCGAACACTGAAGCTTTCTTT. Translating gives CASSLNGAPNTEAFF.

CDR3 residues: CASSLGAAYSYNSPLHF. As DNA, the CDR3 is TGTGCCAGTAGCTTAGGCGCAGCATACTCCTATAATTCACCCCTCCACTTT. V usage is TRBV19 and J usage is TRBJ1-6, with D hard to call. From germline, CDR1 is LNHDA and CDR2 SQIVND (reference sequence). The CDR3 has 17 amino acids. V lost 6 bases and J lost 0, with 15 bases in between.

This clonotype is categorized as large. This rearrangement joins TRBV6-5 to TRBJ2-7; D might be TRBD2 (5 bases). The CDR3 contains 17 residues. V lost 2 bases and J 0 bases, leaving 17 bases between the germline ends. Looked up from germline, CDR1 is MNHEY and CDR2 is SVGAGI. CDR3 loop: CASSYPGPRVLSYEQYF. CDR3 bases: TGTGCCAGCAGTTACCCCGGCCCGAGGGTCCTCTCCTACGAGCAGTACTTC.

This clonotype was observed a single time. The J gene is TRBJ1-6, the V gene TRBV20-1, with a weak D call TRBD1 (5 bases). CDR3 size: 13 residues. From germline, CDR1 is DFQATT and CDR2 SNEGSKA (reference sequence). The V end lost 3 bases, the J end lost 10 bases, and 13 bases lay between the germline ends. CDR3 sequence (DNA): TGCAGTGCTAGGATTGACAGCATATCACCCCTCCACTTT. This gives the protein CSARIDSISPLHF.

The rearrangement uses TRBV2 and TRBJ1-5; 8 bases line up with TRBD1. The CDR3 is 18 amino acids. The germline CDR1 and CDR2 sequences are SNHLY and FYNNEI. V trimming: 5 bases; J trimming: 0 bases; junction bases outside the gene matches: 12. The CDR3 DNA is TGTGCCAGCAGTCCAGGGGGCAGGGGGGGCTATAGCAATCAGCCCCAGCATTTT. This sequence encodes CASSPGGRGGYSNQPQHF.

The chain carries TRBV18 and TRBJ1-2; the D is unclear. Between the trimmed V and J ends, which lost 6 bases and 8 bases, there was a span of 16 bases. Germline CDR1 KGHSH, CDR2 LQKENI. This CDR3 is built from 13 residues. The CDR3 bases are TGTGCCAGCTCCCTCACGGGGAATAGCGGCTACACCTTC. Its translation: CASSLTGNSGYTF.

This clonotype was picked up a small number of times. The rearrangement joins TRBV20-1 to TRBJ1-2; TRBD1 is a possible D gene (5 bases). The germline CDR1 and CDR2 sequences are DFQATT and SNEGSKA (reference sequence). CDR3 length: 10 residues. Trimming removed 6 bases at V and 10 bases at J, with 12 bases between. This CDR3 reads CSAPTASYTF. For the CDR3, the DNA is TGCAGTGCCCCGACAGCGTCCTACACCTTC.

This clonotype was seen a few times. The CDR3 DNA reads TGTGCCAGCAGTGGGACCGGGACAGGGACCTACGAGCAGTACTTC. It specifies CASSGTGTGTYEQYF. J is TRBJ2-7 and V is TRBV6-1, with 9 bases matching TRBD1. CDR3 size: 15 residues. With 4 bases clipped from V and 2 bases from J, the junction kept 6 bases outside the gene matches. Per germline, CDR1 MNHNS and CDR2 SASEGT.

By sample share, this clonotype is medium-sized. The V call is TRBV21-1, the J call TRBJ2-3. TRBV21-1 is termed a pseudogene. CDR3 length: 8 residues. The CDR3 loop reads CARGTQYF. CDR3 coding DNA: TGTGCCAGGGGAACGCAGTATTTT.

This rearrangement joins TRBV5-1 to TRBJ1-1; no firm D call. Trimming left V 4 bases short and J 5 bases short, with 12 bases between. Germline CDR1 reads SGHRS; CDR2 reads YFSETQ. The CDR3 length is 13 residues. The CDR3 loop reads CASSPTGDTEAFF. The CDR3 DNA reads TGCGCCAGCAGCCCCACCGGGGATACTGAAGCTTTCTTT.

The V call is TRBV20-1, the J call TRBJ1-5; D gene unclear. Germline-derived CDR1 and CDR2 are DFQATT and SNEGSKA (reference sequence). Deletions cut 6 bases from V and 13 bases from J, with 19 bases between. The CDR3 spans 12 residues. This CDR3 is CSARTGSGPQHF. CDR3 in DNA: TGCAGTGCCCGGACGGGCAGCGGGCCTCAGCATTTT.

The J gene is TRBJ1-2, the V gene TRBV25-1; D is unclear. Germline V gene lookup returns CDR1 MGHDK and CDR2 SYGVNS. The germline V and J ends were trimmed by 10 bases and 6 bases, with 12 bases remaining between them. The CDR3 totals 11 residues. The CDR3 nucleotides read TGTGCCACTCGGCTCTCAAATGGCTACACCTTC. Residues: CATRLSNGYTF.

Regarding this clonotype: A read error may account for a junction end that differs from germline. This chain links TRBV20-1 with TRBJ2-5; 9 bases align to TRBD2. The CDR3 runs 15 residues. Germline V CDR1 and CDR2: DFQATT, SNEGSKA (reference sequence). Here the CDR3 reads CSAGDSGGIRETQYF. In DNA, the CDR3 is TGCAGTGCTGGAGACAGCGGGGGGATTCGGGAGACCCAGTACTTC.

V gene TRBV19 combines with J gene TRBJ1-5; TRBD1 matches 9 bases. CDR3 size: 15 residues. V lost 7 bases to trimming and J lost 7 bases; unmatched junction nucleotides: 11. Per germline, CDR1 LNHDA and CDR2 SQIVND (reference sequence). Here the CDR3 reads CASKVWDRVLQPQHF. CDR3 nucleotides: TGTGCCAGTAAGGTTTGGGACAGGGTCTTACAGCCCCAGCATTTT.

This clonotype was counted between two and nine times. The rearrangement links TRBV12-3 or TRBV12-4 to TRBJ1-5; D not certain. V gave up 5 bases and J gave up 2 bases, with 7 bases separating them. The CDR3 is 13 residues long. The CDR3 sequence: CASSGLGNQPQHF. The CDR3 nucleotides read TGTGCCAGCAGTGGCCTGGGCAATCAGCCCCAGCATTTT.

The V gene is TRBV6-1, the J gene TRBJ1-2; 7 bases are a match to TRBD1. The CDR3 loop spans 15 amino acids. V was clipped by 7 bases and J by 4 bases; unmatched bases: 12. The germline CDR1 and CDR2 sequences are MNHNS and SASEGT. The CDR3 DNA is TGTGCCAGCACCTCAAGGGCAGGGGGAGTCTATGGCTACACCTTC. Translated, it gives CASTSRAGGVYGYTF.

The V gene is TRBV27, the J gene TRBJ1-2; D perhaps matches TRBD1 (5 bases). V was trimmed by 5 bases and J by 5 bases, leaving 9 bases between them. The CDR3 has 12 residues. Germline CDR1 and CDR2: MNHEY and SMNVEV (reference sequence). In DNA form, the CDR3 reads TGTGCCAGCAGTCCCTCAGGGTATGGCTACACCTTC. As protein: CASSPSGYGYTF.